This TCR beta chain was documented in a study of identical twins. To note about this clonotype: Its antigen is still unknown.

General study results and limits: For cord blood, abundant beta clonotypes had fewer insertions, unlike memory repertoires, which showed none.

This CDR3 comprises 14 residues. CDR1 is SGHAT and CDR2 is FQNNGV in the germline V gene. Trimming pared 5 bases from V and 6 bases from J, leaving 17 bases between. TCRdb redid the calling of the 5' RACE reads with MiXCR, one entry per CDR3 protein. The table lists 250,000 to 350,000 distinct CDR3 sequences, over 8.5% of them singletons. A further study also used this sample, focusing on yellow fever vaccine responses in identical twins.

The rearrangement joins TRBV11-2 to TRBJ2-7; D unresolved. Sequences were obtained from CD8+ T cells sorted from blood. The sequence was collected from a woman younger than 30 in good health. The CDR3: CASSPQFGQLEQYF. The DNA for the CDR3 is TGTGCCAGCAGCCCCCAGTTCGGCCAACTCGAGCAGTACTTC.